This T cell receptor beta chain was recorded in a study of blood T cell repertoires in COVID-19. Study-wide background: Sites in the United States, Italy and Spain provided acute and convalescent COVID-19 samples. The cDNA or gDNA used as material had been derived from T cells, B-cell-depleted T cells, or PBMCs.

Sequencing was performed with immunoSEQ multiplex PCR; in TCRdb, only in-frame clones are kept and a portion is missing. Of approximately 330,000 clones in the sample, approximately 86% were seen once. The CDR3 is 13 amino acids. Trimming removed 5 bases from V and 4 bases from J, with 11 bases in between. CDR1 is SGHTA, CDR2 FQGTGA, per germline. This rearrangement joins TRBV7-3 to TRBJ1-1, with D hard to call. The TCR was taken from a man aged 25 to 40 with COVID-19, enrolled during active disease. Input material: peripheral blood. The CDR3 loop is CASSPTTITEAFF. The DNA for the CDR3 is TGTGCCAGCAGCCCGACTACGATCACTGAAGCTTTCTTT.